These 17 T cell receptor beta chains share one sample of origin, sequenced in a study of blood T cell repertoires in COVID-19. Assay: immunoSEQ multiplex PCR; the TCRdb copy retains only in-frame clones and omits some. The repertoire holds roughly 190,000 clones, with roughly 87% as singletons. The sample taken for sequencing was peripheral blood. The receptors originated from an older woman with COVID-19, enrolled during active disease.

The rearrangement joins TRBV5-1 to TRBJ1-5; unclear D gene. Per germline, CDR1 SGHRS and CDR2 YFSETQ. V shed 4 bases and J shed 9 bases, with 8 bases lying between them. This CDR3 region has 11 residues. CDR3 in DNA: TGCGCCAGCAGCGGCCTCCGGCCCCAGCATTTT. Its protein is CASSGLRPQHF.

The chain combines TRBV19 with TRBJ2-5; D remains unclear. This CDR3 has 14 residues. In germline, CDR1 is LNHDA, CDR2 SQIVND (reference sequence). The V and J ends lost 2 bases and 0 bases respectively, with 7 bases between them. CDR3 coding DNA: TGTGCCAGTAGTATACGCGCCAACCAAGAGACCCAGTACTTC. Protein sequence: CASSIRANQETQYF.

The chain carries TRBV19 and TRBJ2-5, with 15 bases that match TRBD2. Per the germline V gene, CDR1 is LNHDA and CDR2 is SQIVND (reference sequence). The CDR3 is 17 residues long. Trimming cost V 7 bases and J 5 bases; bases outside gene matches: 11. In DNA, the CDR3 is TGTGCCAGTAATAGGACTAGCGGGAGGGCCATGGGGGAGACCCAGTACTTC. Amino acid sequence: CASNRTSGRAMGETQYF.

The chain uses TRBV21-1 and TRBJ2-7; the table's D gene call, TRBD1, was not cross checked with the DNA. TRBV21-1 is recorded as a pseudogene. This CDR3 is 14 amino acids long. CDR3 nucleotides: TGTGCCAGCAGCACCCGGACAGTAACCTACGAGCAGTACGTC. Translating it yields CASSTRTVTYEQYV.

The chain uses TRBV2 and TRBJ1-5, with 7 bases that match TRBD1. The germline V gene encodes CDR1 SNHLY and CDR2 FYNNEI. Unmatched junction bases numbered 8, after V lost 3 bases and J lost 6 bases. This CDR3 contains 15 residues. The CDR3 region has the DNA TGTGCCAGCAGTGAGGTCCTAGGGGGCGGTCAGCCCCAGCATTTT. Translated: CASSEVLGGGQPQHF.

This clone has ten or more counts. The CDR3 sequence: CASSQGLADSYNEQFF. The CDR3 bases are TGCGCCAGCAGCCAGGGACTAGCGGACTCCTACAATGAGCAGTTCTTC. The rearrangement links TRBV4-3 to TRBJ2-1; TRBD2 aligns across 11 bases. Germline V gene data show CDR1 as LGHNA and CDR2 as YSLEER. Losses at the gene ends were 3 bases for V and 0 bases for J; bases not matched to a gene: 1. The CDR3 runs 16 residues.

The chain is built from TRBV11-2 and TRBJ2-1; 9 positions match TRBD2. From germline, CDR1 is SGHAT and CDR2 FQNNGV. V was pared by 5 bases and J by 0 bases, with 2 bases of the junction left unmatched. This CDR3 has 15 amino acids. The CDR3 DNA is TGTGCCAGCAGCCTTAGCGGGAGCTCCTACAATGAGCAGTTCTTC. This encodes CASSLSGSSYNEQFF.

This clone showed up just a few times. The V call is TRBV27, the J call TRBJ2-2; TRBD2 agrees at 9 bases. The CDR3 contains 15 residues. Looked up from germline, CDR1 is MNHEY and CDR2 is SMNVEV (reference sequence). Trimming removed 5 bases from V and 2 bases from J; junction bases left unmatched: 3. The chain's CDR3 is CASSRLAANTGELFF. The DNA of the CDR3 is TGTGCCAGCAGTAGACTAGCGGCTAACACCGGGGAGCTGTTTTTT.

For the CDR3, the DNA is TGTGCCATCAGTGATACAGCTGGCTATGGCTACACCTTC. Protein product: CAISDTAGYGYTF. The V call is TRBV10-3, the J call TRBJ1-2; unclear D gene. Trimming removed 3 bases from V and 4 bases from J, with 9 bases in between. The CDR3 has 13 residues. Germline loops: CDR1 ENHRY, CDR2 SYGVKD.

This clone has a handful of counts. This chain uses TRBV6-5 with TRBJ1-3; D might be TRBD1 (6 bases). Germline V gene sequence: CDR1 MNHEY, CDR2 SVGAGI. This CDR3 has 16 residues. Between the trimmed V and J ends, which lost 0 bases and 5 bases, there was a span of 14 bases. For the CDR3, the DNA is TGTGCCAGCAGTTACTCGAATCTGGGGGCGAGAAACACCATATATTTT. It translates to CASSYSNLGARNTIYF.

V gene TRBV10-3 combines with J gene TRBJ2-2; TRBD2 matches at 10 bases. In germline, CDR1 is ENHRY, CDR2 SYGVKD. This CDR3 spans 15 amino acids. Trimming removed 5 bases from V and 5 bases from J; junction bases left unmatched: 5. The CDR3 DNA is TGTGCCATCAGTATAACTAGCGGGGCGACCGGGGAGCTGTTTTTT. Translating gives CAISITSGATGELFF.

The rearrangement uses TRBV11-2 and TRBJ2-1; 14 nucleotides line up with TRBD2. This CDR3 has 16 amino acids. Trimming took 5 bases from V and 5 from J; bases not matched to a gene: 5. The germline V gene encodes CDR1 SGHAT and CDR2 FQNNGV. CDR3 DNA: TGTGCCAGCAGCGCCCGACTAGCGGGGGGGAACAATGAGCAGTTCTTC. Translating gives CASSARLAGGNNEQFF.

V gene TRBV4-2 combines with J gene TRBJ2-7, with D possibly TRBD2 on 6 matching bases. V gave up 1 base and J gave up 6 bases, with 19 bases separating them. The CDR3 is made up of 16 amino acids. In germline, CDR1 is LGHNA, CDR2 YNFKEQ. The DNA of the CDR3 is TGTGCCAGCAGCCAAGTAGCCCGGGAGTATAGAGTCGAGCAGTACTTC. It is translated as CASSQVAREYRVEQYF.

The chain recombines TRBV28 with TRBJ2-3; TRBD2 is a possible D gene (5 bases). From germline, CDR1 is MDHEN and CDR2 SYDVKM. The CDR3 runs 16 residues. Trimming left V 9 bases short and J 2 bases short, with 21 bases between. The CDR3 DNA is TGTGCCAGTAAACCGCCCCCTAGCTTTTCCACAGATACGCAGTATTTT. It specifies CASKPPPSFSTDTQYF. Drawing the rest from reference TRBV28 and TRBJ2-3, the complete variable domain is DVKVTQSSRYLVKRTGEKVFLECVQDMDHENMFWYRQDPGLGLRLIYFSYDVKMKEKGDIPEGYSVSREKKERFSLILESASTNQTSMYLCASKPPPSFSTDTQYFGPGTRLTVL.

CDR3 DNA sequence: TGTGCCAGCAGCTTTAACCCGGGGTCGGAGACCCAGTACTTC. It translates to CASSFNPGSETQYF. The chain is built from TRBV11-2 and TRBJ2-5, with D perhaps matching TRBD2 (5 bases). V lost 3 bases, J lost 5 bases, and 13 bases lay in between. There are 14 residues in the CDR3. CDR1 and CDR2 (germline): SGHAT, FQNNGV. Full variable domain (remainder filled in from reference TRBV11-2 and TRBJ2-5): EAGVAQSPRYKIIEKRQSVAFWCNPISGHATLYWYQQILGQGPKLLIQFQNNGVVDDSQLPKDRFSAERLKGVDSTLKIQPAKLEDSAVYLCASSFNPGSETQYFGPGTRLLVL.

As DNA, the CDR3 is TGTGCCAGTAAGGGTTTAAGGGGGTCCTACAATGAGCAGTTCTTC. It codes for CASKGLRGSYNEQFF. This rearrangement joins TRBV19 to TRBJ2-1; D may be TRBD1 (6 bases). Trimming left V 7 bases short and J 1 base short, with 14 bases between. The CDR3 length is 15 residues. Germline-derived CDR1 and CDR2 are LNHDA and SQIVND (reference sequence).

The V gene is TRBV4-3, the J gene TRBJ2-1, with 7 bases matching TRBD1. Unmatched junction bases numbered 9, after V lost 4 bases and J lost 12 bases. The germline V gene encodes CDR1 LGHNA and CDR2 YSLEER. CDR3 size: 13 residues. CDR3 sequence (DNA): TGCGCCAGCAGCCCCGACAGGGTGGTAAGGCAGTTCTTC. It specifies CASSPDRVVRQFF.